This T cell receptor (beta chain) was sequenced for a study of OX40 agonist ivuxolimab in advanced cancers. Study in general: Eligibility rules accepted prior anti-PD-1, anti-PD-L1 or anti-CTLA-4 therapy, and around 44% had some. Overall study findings and caveats: Fewer expanded clones were found on average in CD4+ than in CD8+ T cells. No antigen was identified for the clonally expanded peripheral T cells.

With baseline, cycle 4 day 1, and cycle 7 day 1 as timepoints, blood was sampled. Turning to this clone: What it binds is not known.

Germline-derived CDR1 and CDR2 are MDHEN and SYDVKM. There are 13 residues in the CDR3. V lost 6 bases and J lost 7; bases outside the gene matches: 7. TCRdb's copy holds only in-frame clones and misses some; the assay was immunoSEQ multiplex PCR. The sample gives about 52,000 clones, 85% to 95% of which show up once; approximately 25% is in the top ten. The chain is built from TRBV28 and TRBJ2-7; 9 nucleotides match TRBD2. This TCR was recovered from an adult with an advanced solid tumor such as melanoma, head and neck, liver or kidney cancer. Sequences were derived from CD4+ or CD8+ T cells sorted from blood, sampled in a trial of the OX40 agonist ivuxolimab. The chain's CDR3 is CASSRGGDGEQYF. CDR3 sequence (DNA): TGTGCCAGCAGCCGCGGGGGGGACGGGGAGCAGTACTTC.